Each of the 17 T cell receptor beta chains below was sequenced from the same sample in a study of OX40 agonist ivuxolimab in advanced cancers. The repertoire was sequenced with immunoSEQ multiplex PCR; TCRdb's copy has only in-frame clones and lacks some. The sample carries fewer than 85,000 clones, nearly 90% recorded once. The sample was CD4+ or CD8+ T cells sorted from blood, taken in a trial of the OX40 agonist ivuxolimab. The receptors originated from an adult with an advanced solid tumor such as melanoma, head and neck, liver or kidney cancer.

The chain combines TRBV4-3 with TRBJ1-4; D unclear. Germline CDR1 is LGHNA and CDR2 is YSLEER. The germline V and J ends were trimmed by 0 bases and 4 bases, with 12 bases remaining between them. The length of the CDR3 is 16 residues. CDR3 DNA sequence: TGCGCCAGCAGCCAAGATCTTCCAAGGCTTAATGAAAAACTGTTTTTT. Translating it yields CASSQDLPRLNEKLFF.

This clone was observed a single time. The genes are TRBV27 and TRBJ2-1; 12 bases line up with TRBD2. This CDR3 spans 16 amino acids. J gave up 4 bases and V 2 bases, and 3 bases lay outside the gene matches. Germline assignment: CDR1 MNHEY and CDR2 SMNVEV (reference sequence). The CDR3 DNA reads as TGTGCCAGCAGTTTACGGACTAGCGGGACATACAATGAGCAGTTCTTC. Translation: CASSLRTSGTYNEQFF.

This chain links TRBV28 with TRBJ1-3; D remains unclear. The CDR3 extends over 14 amino acids. V was pared by 9 bases and J by 8 bases, with 20 bases between. Germline assignment: CDR1 MDHEN and CDR2 SYDVKM. CDR3 amino acids: CASQPHGVIDTIYF. CDR3 in DNA: TGTGCCAGTCAACCTCACGGGGTAATAGACACCATATATTTT. Full variable domain (rest looked up from reference TRBV28 and TRBJ1-3): DVKVTQSSRYLVKRTGEKVFLECVQDMDHENMFWYRQDPGLGLRLIYFSYDVKMKEKGDIPEGYSVSREKKERFSLILESASTNQTSMYLCASQPHGVIDTIYFGEGSWLTVV.

V gene TRBV7-6 combines with J gene TRBJ2-1; 7 positions match TRBD2. V shed 2 bases and J 4 bases; nucleotides not matched to a gene: 8. The CDR3 totals 16 residues. The germline gives CDR1 SGHVS, CDR2 FNYEAQ. CDR3 loop: CASSLRASGKYNEQFF. The CDR3 DNA sequence: TGTGCCAGCAGCTTAAGGGCTAGCGGCAAGTACAATGAGCAGTTCTTC. Looking up the rest from reference TRBV7-6 and TRBJ2-1 gives the full variable domain: GAGVSQSPRYKVTKRGQDVALRCDPISGHVSLYWYRQALGQGPEFLTYFNYEAQQDKSGLPNDRFSAERPEGSISTLTIQRTEQRDSAMYRCASSLRASGKYNEQFFGPGTRLTVL.

The genes are TRBV30 and TRBJ2-2; no clear D gene. This CDR3 spans 14 amino acids. The ends were cut back, 0 bases at V and 6 bases at J, with 11 bases in the middle. The germline V gene has CDR1 GTSNPN and CDR2 SVGIG (reference sequence). Here the CDR3 reads CAWSVGRPAGELFF. CDR3 sequence (DNA): TGTGCCTGGAGTGTAGGACGGCCGGCCGGGGAGCTGTTTTTT.

The chain couples TRBV19 to TRBJ1-2; D gene uncertain. Germline CDR1 LNHDA, CDR2 SQIVND (reference sequence). Trimming removed 4 bases from V and 7 bases from J, with 16 bases in between. The CDR3 is 14 residues long. The DNA for the CDR3 is TGTGCCAGTAGTACAACGACAATCCGGGGTGGCTACACCTTC. The encoded protein is CASSTTTIRGGYTF.

The chain has TRBV11-2 and TRBJ2-7, with 10 bases that match TRBD1. The CDR3 consists of 13 residues. V lost 5 bases, J lost 5 bases, and 3 bases stayed unmatched. Germline loops: CDR1 SGHAT, CDR2 FQNNGV. The CDR3 is CASSRDRGDEQYF. CDR3 DNA: TGTGCCAGCAGCCGGGACAGGGGCGACGAGCAGTACTTC.

Here the CDR3 reads CASSGGRHKRGETQYF. The CDR3 DNA follows: TGTGCCAGCAGCGGAGGCAGACACAAACGAGGAGAGACCCAGTACTTC. J is TRBJ2-5 and V is TRBV11-2; D perhaps matches TRBD2 (5 bases). V lost 5 bases and J lost 4, with 20 bases in between. The CDR3 extends over 16 amino acids. The germline gives CDR1 SGHAT, CDR2 FQNNGV.

The chain uses TRBV6-5 and TRBJ1-2, with D possibly being TRBD1 (5 bases). V lost 0 bases, J lost 4 bases, and 9 bases lay in between. Germline CDR1 reads MNHEY; CDR2 reads SVGAGI. This CDR3 region has 14 residues. The CDR3 DNA reads as TGTGCCAGCAGTTACTCGGGGGTCGGCTATGGCTACACCTTC. Encoded protein: CASSYSGVGYGYTF.

The J gene is TRBJ1-2, the V gene TRBV19; D may be TRBD1 (6 bases). The germline CDR1 and CDR2 sequences are LNHDA and SQIVND (reference sequence). The CDR3 sequence is 14 residues long. V was cut by 10 bases and J by 4 bases, with 19 bases left in between. CDR3 DNA: TGTGCCACCAGGGAGGCAGGGGCTTCCTATGGCTACACCTTC. Amino acids: CATREAGASYGYTF.

Only one count was recorded for this clone. The V and J genes are TRBV7-2 and TRBJ2-5, with D tentatively TRBD2 (5 bases). The CDR3 runs to 15 residues. The V gene's germline CDR1 is SGHTA and CDR2 FQGNSA. Trimming left V 1 base short and J 5 bases short, with 14 bases between. The CDR3 DNA reads TGTGCCAGCAGCTTAGAGGGTCGGGGTTTCGAGACCCAGTACTTC. Its protein product is CASSLEGRGFETQYF. Supplemented by reference TRBV7-2 and TRBJ2-5, the full variable domain reads GAGVSQSPSNKVTEKGKDVELRCDPISGHTALYWYRQSLGQGLEFLIYFQGNSAPDKSGLPSDRFSAERTGGSVSTLTIQRTQQEDSAVYLCASSLEGRGFETQYFGPGTRLLVL.

This sequence joins TRBV5-1 and TRBJ2-6; 9 bases are shared with TRBD1. The CDR3 consists of 18 residues. V lost 4 bases to trimming and J lost 0 bases; unmatched junction nucleotides: 8. Germline V gene data show CDR1 as SGHRS and CDR2 as YFSETQ. The CDR3 region is CASSLGTGLSSGANVLTF. CDR3 nucleotide sequence: TGCGCCAGCAGCCTGGGGACAGGGTTGAGCTCTGGGGCCAACGTCCTGACTTTC.

In its sample, this clone was seen a few times. This chain joins TRBV19 and TRBJ2-7, with a tentative D call TRBD2 (6 bases). Germline V lookup: CDR1 LNHDA, CDR2 SQIVND (reference sequence). The CDR3 runs 14 residues. Trimming took 5 bases from V and 2 from J, leaving 13 bases between them. CDR3 sequence reads: CASSLRLDAYEQYF. The CDR3 DNA is TGTGCCAGTAGTCTCCGACTAGATGCCTACGAGCAGTACTTC.

The chain has TRBV11-2 and TRBJ2-3, with a possible D match to TRBD2 (5 bases). V lost 0 bases and J 2 bases, leaving 9 bases between the germline ends. The V gene's germline CDR1 is SGHAT and CDR2 FQNNGV. CDR3 size: 15 residues. CDR3 nucleotide sequence: TGTGCCAGCAGCTTAGATCGAGGGCCCACAGATACGCAGTATTTT. This translates into CASSLDRGPTDTQYF.

The chain links TRBV7-8 to TRBJ1-2; tentatively, D is TRBD1 (6 bases). CDR1 SGHVS and CDR2 FQNEAQ come from the germline V gene. The V end lost 1 base, the J end lost 7 bases, and 16 bases lay between the germline ends. The CDR3 has 15 residues. The CDR3, as DNA: TGTGCCAGCAGCTTAGAACGGGGGGCGCTGGGTGGCTACACCTTC. This codes for CASSLERGALGGYTF. The full variable domain, its missing parts supplied by reference TRBV7-8 and TRBJ1-2, is GAGVSQSPRYKVAKRGQDVALRCDPISGHVSLFWYQQALGQGPEFLTYFQNEAQLDKSGLPSDRFFAERPEGSVSTLKIQRTQQEDSAVYLCASSLERGALGGYTFGSGTRLTVV.

J is TRBJ1-4 and V is TRBV19; possibly TRBD1 for D (5 bases). This CDR3 contains 15 residues. With 4 bases removed from V and 7 bases from J, the gap between germline ends came to 16 bases. Germline V gene data show CDR1 as LNHDA and CDR2 as SQIVND (reference sequence). CDR3 loop: CASSTWRAGGEKLFF. In DNA, the CDR3 is TGTGCCAGTAGTACATGGAGGGCCGGGGGTGAAAAACTGTTTTTT.

The chain has TRBV10-1 and TRBJ1-6, with no clear D. Germline CDR1 is WNHNN and CDR2 is SYGVQD (reference sequence). CDR3 length: 13 amino acids. Trimming pared 4 bases from V and 10 bases from J, leaving 11 bases between. In nucleotides, the CDR3 is TGCGCCAGCAGTGGGGTCAGAGGGTCACCCCTCCACTTT. As protein: CASSGVRGSPLHF.